This T cell receptor (beta chain) came from a study of shared clonotypes between healthy human individuals. Study results and limitations: Non-shared clonotypes displayed generation probabilities falling below those of clonotypes present in all four donors.

CDR1 and CDR2 (germline): SGHNT, YYREEE (reference sequence). The CDR3 consists of 16 residues. Deletions cut 4 bases from V and 3 bases from J, with 19 bases between. Naive CD8 isolation took CD45RO-negative cells positively selected for CCR7 and excluded terminally differentiated effector memory CD45RA+ cells. Study donors comprised healthy, HIV-negative adults devoid of recent acute infection or vaccination. A note on this clone: Its antigen is as yet unknown.

Sequencing was performed with immunoSEQ multiplex PCR; in TCRdb, only in-frame clones are kept and a portion is missing. The table has roughly 2.1 million clones, just over 90% seen once. The receptor was derived from a man between 18 and 35 years old in good health. Some clones in this sample may be carry-over from other donors' samples. Specimen: naive CD8+ T cells from PBMCs. The gene calls are TRBV5-4 and TRBJ1-2; perhaps TRBD1 as D (6 bases). CDR3 nucleotide sequence: TGTGCCAGCAGCCCACCAGAGGGGGTTTTTGACTATGGCTACACCTTC. Protein: CASSPPEGVFDYGYTF.